The 15 T cell receptor beta chains presented below share a single source sample, sequenced in a study of shared clonotypes between healthy human individuals. The assay was immunoSEQ multiplex PCR, and TCRdb's table has in-frame clones only and misses some. The sample comprises around 99,000 clones, 60% to 70% of which are singletons, and roughly 49% rests with the top ten. Source material: memory CD8+ T cells sorted from blood. The subset: CD45RO+ cells pooled with CCR7-negative TemRA cells. These TCRs come from a man younger than 45 in good health.

In DNA form, the CDR3 reads TGTGCCAGCAGCTCCATGGACAGATCCGCTGGCTACACCTTC. It is translated as CASSSMDRSAGYTF. The V call is TRBV7-2, the J call TRBJ1-2; D perhaps matches TRBD1 (6 bases). Germline-derived CDR1 and CDR2 are SGHTA and FQGNSA. V lost 4 bases and J lost 7, with 16 bases in between. The CDR3 loop spans 14 amino acids.

This chain joins TRBV5-4 and TRBJ2-7; 7 positions agree with TRBD2. The V gene's germline CDR1 is SGHNT and CDR2 YYREEE (reference sequence). V trimming: 5 bases; J trimming: 4 bases; junction bases outside the gene matches: 12. The CDR3 has 15 amino acids. CDR3 amino acids: CASREAGKTPYEQYF. The CDR3 DNA is TGTGCCAGCAGAGAAGCGGGAAAAACCCCTTACGAGCAGTACTTC.

The J gene is TRBJ2-1, the V gene TRBV7-8; 9 bases align to TRBD1. The CDR3 has 16 amino acids. Germline values: CDR1 SGHVS, CDR2 FQNEAQ. V trimming: 5 bases; J trimming: 2 bases; junction bases outside the gene matches: 7. CDR3 nucleotide sequence: TGTGCCAGCAGCGGACGACAGGGGGACCCCTACAATGAGCAGTTCTTC. It specifies CASSGRQGDPYNEQFF.

This chain uses TRBV5-1 with TRBJ2-3; 8 bases fit TRBD1. CDR3 size: 14 residues. From germline, CDR1 is SGHRS and CDR2 YFSETQ. V was pared by 4 bases and J by 6 bases, with 7 bases of the junction left unmatched. This chain's CDR3 is CASSPTGATDTQYF. The CDR3 coding sequence is TGCGCCAGCAGCCCGACAGGGGCGACGGATACGCAGTATTTT.

The chain has TRBV2 and TRBJ1-4; D is unclear. The germline CDR1 and CDR2 sequences are SNHLY and FYNNEI. V gave up 4 bases and J gave up 5 bases, with 17 bases separating them. The CDR3 runs 16 residues. DNA of the CDR3: TGTGCCAGCAGTGGGAGTCTATCAAAGATGAATGAAAAACTGTTTTTT. This codes for CASSGSLSKMNEKLFF. Full variable domain (remainder filled in from reference TRBV2 and TRBJ1-4): EPEVTQTPSHQVTQMGQEVILRCVPISNHLYFYWYRQILGQKVEFLVSFYNNEISEKSEIFDDQFSVERPDGSNFTLKIRSTKLEDSAMYFCASSGSLSKMNEKLFFGSGTQLSVL.

The J gene is TRBJ2-3, the V gene TRBV18; 10 bases fit TRBD2. J lost 4 bases, V lost 1 base, and 5 bases had no gene match. The CDR3 has 16 amino acids. Germline CDR1 is KGHSH and CDR2 is LQKENI. The CDR3 sequence: CASSPLSAGGADTQYF. CDR3 bases: TGTGCCAGCTCACCACTATCAGCGGGAGGGGCAGATACGCAGTATTTT.

This clone showed up many times. The CDR3 DNA reads TGCGCCAGCAGAACGGGGGACACTTTCTCCCAAGAGACCCAGTACTTC. It translates to CASRTGDTFSQETQYF. This chain links TRBV5-1 with TRBJ2-5; D possibly uses TRBD1 or TRBD2 (6 bases each). V was clipped by 5 bases and J by 1 base, with 18 bases between them. The CDR3 is made up of 16 amino acids. Germline V gene data show CDR1 as SGHRS and CDR2 as YFSETQ.

The table lists this clone with a count of one. The chain joins TRBV5-8 to TRBJ1-1; 7 bases fit TRBD1. The V and J ends lost 4 bases and 1 base, in that order; junction bases with no gene match: 7. Per germline, CDR1 SGHTS and CDR2 YDEGEE. This CDR3 spans 15 amino acids. The CDR3 DNA follows: TGTGCCAGCAGCCTCTGGACAGGCGGGAACACTGAAGCTTTCTTT. As protein: CASSLWTGGNTEAFF.

This clone was seen ten or more times. The chain joins TRBV6-1 to TRBJ2-3; 7 bases match TRBD2. Germline V gene data show CDR1 as MNHNS and CDR2 as SASEGT. The CDR3 consists of 15 residues. V gave up 4 bases and J gave up 5 bases; unmatched junction bases: 9. The CDR3 sequence: CASSGSSGGVDTQYF. CDR3 bases: TGTGCCAGCAGTGGGTCCTCGGGGGGTGTAGATACGCAGTATTTT.

The V gene is TRBV7-4, the J gene TRBJ1-1; a weak D match, TRBD1 (5 bases). Trimming stripped 0 bases from V and 6 bases from J, with 11 bases between. Germline assignment: CDR1 SGHVT and CDR2 SQSDAQ. This CDR3 is 14 amino acids long. CDR3 nucleotides: TGTGCCAGCAGCTTAGCAATGAGGGGACCTGAAGCTTTCTTT. Its translation: CASSLAMRGPEAFF.

About this clone itself: Compared with germline, one end of the junction differs, possibly owing to a read error. The gene calls are TRBV4-3 and TRBJ2-1, with D unresolved. Per germline, CDR1 LGHNA and CDR2 YSLEER. CDR3 length equals 15 residues. CDR3 sequence: CASSQDYGSNNEQFF. DNA for the CDR3: TGCGCCAGCAGCCAAGATTATGGCTCCAACAATGAGCAGTTCTTC.

The CDR3 DNA sequence: TGTGCCACCAGCAGAGTGGCTGGACTAGCGGCCAATGAGCAGTTCTTC. Translation gives CATSRVAGLAANEQFF. The chain employs TRBV15 and TRBJ2-1; 10 positions agree with TRBD2. This CDR3 contains 16 residues. CDR1 and CDR2 (germline): LNHNV, YYDKDF (reference sequence). Trimming cost V 1 base and J 6 bases; bases outside gene matches: 6.

The chain is built from TRBV28 and TRBJ1-3; 7 bases align to TRBD1. The CDR3 is 13 amino acids. J lost 6 bases, V lost 5 bases, and 4 bases had no gene match. Germline CDR1 is MDHEN and CDR2 is SYDVKM. In DNA, the CDR3 is TGTGCCAGCAGTCCCGGGACAGCAAACACCATATATTTT. Its translation is CASSPGTANTIYF.

The chain couples TRBV28 to TRBJ1-5; 10 bases align to TRBD1. The CDR3 extends over 15 amino acids. The germline CDR1 and CDR2 sequences are MDHEN and SYDVKM. The V gene end was trimmed by 3 bases and the J gene end by 7 bases; junction bases not matched to a gene: 6. CDR3 amino acids: CASSLGQGFRQPQHF. The DNA for the CDR3 is TGTGCCAGCAGTTTGGGACAGGGGTTTCGGCAGCCCCAGCATTTT. The full variable domain, rest sourced from reference TRBV28 and TRBJ1-5, is DVKVTQSSRYLVKRTGEKVFLECVQDMDHENMFWYRQDPGLGLRLIYFSYDVKMKEKGDIPEGYSVSREKKERFSLILESASTNQTSMYLCASSLGQGFRQPQHFGDGTRLSIL.

A remark on this clone: Given a far larger clone just one base away, this is likely a sequencing read error. The sample has other DNA sequences that encode this CDR3 too. The gene calls are TRBV6-5 and TRBJ2-5; 9 bases agree with TRBD1. The ends lost 9 bases at V and 4 bases at J; junction bases unmatched: 9. This CDR3 is 14 amino acids long. Germline-derived CDR1 and CDR2 are MNHEY and SVGAGI. The CDR3 loop reads CASSQDRGSETQYF. As DNA, the CDR3 is TGTGCCAGTAGCCAGGACAGGGGTTCAGAGACCCAGTACTTC.